Detailed here is one T cell receptor beta chain. The sample is drawn from a study of blood T cell repertoires in COVID-19. The CDR3 is 14 amino acids. Germline CDR1 and CDR2: KGHSH and LQKENI. Trimming left V 3 bases short and J 7 bases short, with 13 bases between. Only in-frame clones appear in the TCRdb table, and some are missing; sequencing was by immunoSEQ multiplex PCR. The table shows 130,000 to 150,000 clones, with about 90% occurring only once. The material sequenced was peripheral blood. This chain links TRBV18 with TRBJ2-1, with D tentatively TRBD1 (6 bases). This receptor was obtained from a man at least 80 years old with acute or convalescent COVID-19. The CDR3 reads CASSPYRDKNEQFF. The CDR3 region has the DNA TGTGCCAGCTCACCCTACCGGGACAAGAATGAGCAGTTCTTC.